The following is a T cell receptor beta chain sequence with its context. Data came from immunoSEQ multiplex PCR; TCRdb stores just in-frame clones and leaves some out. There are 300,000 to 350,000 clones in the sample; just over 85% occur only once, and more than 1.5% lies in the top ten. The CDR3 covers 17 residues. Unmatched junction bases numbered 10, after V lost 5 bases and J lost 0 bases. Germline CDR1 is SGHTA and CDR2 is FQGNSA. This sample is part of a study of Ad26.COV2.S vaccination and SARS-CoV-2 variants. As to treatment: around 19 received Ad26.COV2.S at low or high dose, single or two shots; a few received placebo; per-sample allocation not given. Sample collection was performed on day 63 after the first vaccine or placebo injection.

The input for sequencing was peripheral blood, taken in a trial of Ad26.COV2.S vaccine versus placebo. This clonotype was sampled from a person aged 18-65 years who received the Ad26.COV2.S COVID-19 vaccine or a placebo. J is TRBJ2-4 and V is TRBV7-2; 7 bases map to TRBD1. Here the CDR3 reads CASSTTGFSSAKNIQYF. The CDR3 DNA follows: TGTGCCAGCAGCACGACAGGGTTCTCCTCAGCCAAAAACATTCAGTACTTC.